This T cell receptor beta chain was profiled in a study of cytomegalovirus exposure and HLA in healthy donors. About the study: Early on, a data release was issued that held some 85 million unique TCRs from HLA-typed donors. The study placed less than 90% of its roughly 430 genotyped donors in the Caucasian-associated ancestry cluster.

The germline V gene has CDR1 SNHLY and CDR2 FYNNEI. The CDR3 sequence is 15 residues long. The V segment lost 2 bases and the J segment 10 bases; nucleotides outside the gene matches: 2. Study outcomes and limitations: In a later analysis, an Asian-associated ancestry cluster reportedly showed fewer N-insertions than the roughly 710-donor mean.

PCR used 60 Vbeta primers and 13 Jbeta primers. Only in-frame clones appear in the TCRdb table, and some are missing; sequencing was by immunoSEQ multiplex PCR. The profile shows some 150,000 clones, approximately 80% of them singletons. Regarding this clone: Its antigen is as yet unknown.

V usage is TRBV2 and J usage is TRBJ2-1, with TRBD2 matching 16 bases. The TCR comes from a man aged 25 to 40 in good health and CMV-seronegative. The sequenced material came from PBMCs. CDR3 in amino acids: CASSERGLAGGEQFF. The CDR3, as DNA: TGTGCCAGCAGTGAACGGGGACTAGCGGGAGGGGAGCAGTTCTTC.